This T cell receptor beta chain comes out of a study of T cell responses to AZD1222 COVID-19 vaccine (dated by TCRdb to about 2021). In the study overall: AZD1222 recipients with second doses at about 4 weeks or about 12 weeks were pooled, because spike-specific TCR depth and breadth did not differ between schedules. TCR sequencing covered over 230 trial participants: about 210 given two doses of AZD1222 and 26 given two doses of MenACWY control vaccine. Trial participants were enrolled by age into subgroups of 18-55, 56-69 and 70-plus years, and 148, 28 and 57 TCR-sequenced participants, respectively, were included in these subgroups. The paper as a whole reports these results and caveats: Epitopes outside the regions mutated in the B.1.351 and B.1.1.7 variants were reportedly recognized by nearly half of the unique spike-specific TCRs. In the small 56-69-year group, the increase in depth fell short of significance, most likely because of low power. Conclusions about previously exposed vaccinees are limited, since just a handful of AZD1222 recipients were seropositive for SARS-CoV-2 at baseline. Vaccine-associated CD4 TCRs spanned the whole spike protein, with dominant responses in regions 160-218 and 743-854. A significant rise in spike-specific TCR breadth and depth was observed after two AZD1222 doses relative to day 0 and relative to MenACWY recipients. Participants were mostly white British and included more females than males, and it was suggested by the authors that clonal diversity may have been underestimated. No day 14 peak-response samples were available, so repertoires were characterized only after the peak T cell response.

The time point label of this sample denotes: baseline before first vaccination. Samples from vaccinated people were obtained from the UK trials COV001 and COV002, which included a single-blind randomized controlled phase 2/3 trial of AZD1222 (ChAdOx1 nCoV-19) in healthy adults. Trial participant PBMC samples were collected at day 0 and day 28 after the second dose for TCRbeta chain sequencing. Spanning cysteine to phenylalanine, the CDR3 consists of 14 amino acids. Just the 42-base CDR3 DNA is kept, in frame starting at base 1. Compared with germline, V lacks 4 bases and J lacks 0 bases; bases without a gene match: 0. The CDR1 and CDR2 encoded by the germline V gene are ENHRY and SYGVKD. The CDR3 regions of human TCRbeta chains were analyzed by immunosequencing. Per the authors' processing: Repertoire TCRs were checked for matches against a reference library of SARS-CoV-2-specific TCRs that had been generated using the MIRA antigen-specificity platform. Breadth was defined as the fraction of unique TCRs that were SARS-CoV-2-associated, and depth was defined as the fraction of total T cells that were SARS-CoV-2-associated. Using the MIRA data, each spike-specific TCR was assigned both to the spike region to which the TCR was reactive and to a CD4 or CD8 class. Log10-transformed breadth and depth values were compared by one-way ANOVA with Sidak's multiple comparisons tests. The table comes from immuneACCESS by way of TCRdb, which keeps in-frame sequences with V and J called. Part of the clones is missing from these tables; in studies checked, under half for an unresolved V gene and the rest for unknown reasons. That table furnishes V, J and clone size, whereas the DNA furnished D and trimming. Across this sample there are about 180,000 clones, with less than 95% seen only once. About 2.6% of the sample goes to the ten largest clones.

Concerning this clone: There is no known antigen for this receptor. Base qualities are missing; no much larger clone stands one base away.

The input for sequencing was peripheral blood, taken on day 0 of AZD1222 vaccination. The rearrangement joined TRBV10-3 to TRBJ2-7, and 10 junction bases match TRBD1. The TCR sequence derives from an adult in good health. The DNA sequence follows: TGTGCCATCAGTGGGGACAGGGGCTCCTACGAGCAGTACTTC. The translation is CAISGDRGSYEQYF.